This TCR beta chain was documented in a study of blood T cell repertoires in COVID-19. The CDR3 runs 17 residues. Losses at the gene ends were 3 bases for V and 3 bases for J; bases not matched to a gene: 6. Per germline, CDR1 SGHNT and CDR2 YYREEE (reference sequence). Original handling: For nucleated cells, counts were estimated from reference gene primer amplification. Some clones are missing from TCRdb's copy, which holds only in-frame ones; the method was immunoSEQ multiplex PCR. That table is the source of V, J and clone size, and D and trimming were worked out from the DNA. The sample shows roughly 120,000 clones, approximately 90% of them seen only once.

Source material: peripheral blood. V is TRBV5-4 and J is TRBJ2-3; 14 bases align to TRBD2. The receptor was derived from a human donor with active COVID-19. The donor label of this sample is uncertain. This CDR3 is CASSSGTSGGLTDTQYF. In DNA, the CDR3 is TGTGCCAGCAGCTCCGGGACTAGCGGGGGTTTGACAGATACGCAGTATTTT. Looking up the rest from reference TRBV5-4 and TRBJ2-3 gives the full variable domain: ETGVTQSPTHLIKTRGQQVTLRCSSQSGHNTVSWYQQALGQGPQFIFQYYREEENGRGNFPPRFSGLQFPNYSSELNVNALELDDSALYLCASSSGTSGGLTDTQYFGPGTRLTVL.